This T cell receptor (beta chain) was identified during a study of T-cell reconstitution after alpha-beta-depleted transplantation in children. In this sample, this clonotype turned up many times. Its antigen is not identified. TCRbeta library preparation incorporated unique molecular identifiers. TCRdb re-derived calls from the PCR reads in MiXCR, one entry per CDR3 protein. The sample has fewer than 350,000 distinct CDR3 sequences, 11% seen once. Whole-study findings and limits: Several hundred graft clones that had expanded were reportedly the source of alpha-beta T cells about two months after transplant.

CDR3 length equals 15 residues. CDR1 and CDR2 from the germline V gene are MGHRA and YSYEKL. With 0 bases clipped from V and 6 bases from J, the junction kept 4 bases outside the gene matches. V and J are TRBV4-1 and TRBJ2-7; TRBD1 aligns across 11 bases. The sample here was peripheral blood, taken 180 days after TCRalphabeta/CD19-depleted stem cell transplant. The source of this sequence is a male patient between 2 and 10 years old who had a stem cell transplant for chronic granulomatous disease, so the T cells may come from the graft donor. The chain's CDR3 is CASSQDGTGGVEQYF. The CDR3 DNA reads as TGCGCCAGCAGCCAAGATGGGACAGGGGGGGTCGAGCAGTACTTC.